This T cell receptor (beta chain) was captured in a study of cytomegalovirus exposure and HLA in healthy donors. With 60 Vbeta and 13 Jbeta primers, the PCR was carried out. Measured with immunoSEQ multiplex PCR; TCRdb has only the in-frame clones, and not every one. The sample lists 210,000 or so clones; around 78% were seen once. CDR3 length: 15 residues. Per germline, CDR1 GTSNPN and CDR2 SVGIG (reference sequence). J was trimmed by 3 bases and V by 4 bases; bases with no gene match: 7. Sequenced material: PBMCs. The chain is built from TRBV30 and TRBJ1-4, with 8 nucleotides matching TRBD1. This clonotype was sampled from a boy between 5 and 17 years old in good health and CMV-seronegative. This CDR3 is CAWNLQGGPNEKLFF. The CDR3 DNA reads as TGTGCCTGGAACTTACAGGGGGGGCCTAATGAAAAACTGTTTTTT.